The T cell receptor (beta chain) described here comes from a study of cytomegalovirus exposure and HLA in healthy donors. About the study: An earlier analysis identified some 110 million unique TCR beta sequences in approximately 190 million T cells.

On this clone itself: Its antigen is currently unknown.

When sampled, the donors appeared nominally healthy, though they likely had unrecorded immune exposures. The CDR3 is 13 amino acids. Looked up from germline, CDR1 is SEHNR and CDR2 is FQNEAQ (reference sequence). V lost 4 bases to trimming and J lost 4 bases, with 10 bases between them. The study, taken as a whole, reports: In an earlier analysis, in under 700 donors, most V segments appeared productive either ~87% or ~30% of the time. According to a later analysis, most TCR beta chains associated with CMV appeared HLA-restricted.

Amplification used 60 Vbeta primers and 13 Jbeta primers. The assay was immunoSEQ multiplex PCR, and TCRdb's table has in-frame clones only and misses some. The sample includes about 89,000 clones, 85% seen only once; the top ten take around 7.4%. The sample was PBMCs. The origin of this receptor is a man aged 35 to 55 in good health and CMV-seropositive. This chain links TRBV7-9 with TRBJ1-1; D gene ambiguous. The CDR3 sequence is CASSSSVLTEAFF. The CDR3 DNA reads TGTGCCAGCAGCTCATCAGTTCTCACTGAAGCTTTCTTT.